This T cell receptor (beta chain) appears in the sequencing data of a study of T cell responses to AZD1222 COVID-19 vaccine. Study findings and constraints: Only a handful of AZD1222 recipients tested seropositive at baseline.

The sample holds a few counts of this clone. Its antigen is undetermined. The CDR3 runs 16 residues. The table came from immunoSEQ multiplex PCR; TCRdb's copy has only in-frame clones and leaves some out. The table shows about 120,000 clones, with approximately 90% occurring only once. This sample comprised peripheral blood, obtained 28 days after the second AZD1222 dose. V and J are TRBV21-1 and TRBJ1-1; the table's TRBD1 call for D was not verified on the DNA. TRBV21-1 is termed a pseudogene. This sequence originates from an adult who received the AZD1222 COVID-19 vaccine. In DNA form, the CDR3 reads TGTGCCAGCAGCATTCCTAAATGGGACAGGCACACTGAAGCTTTCTTT. The encoded protein is CASSIPKWDRHTEAFF.